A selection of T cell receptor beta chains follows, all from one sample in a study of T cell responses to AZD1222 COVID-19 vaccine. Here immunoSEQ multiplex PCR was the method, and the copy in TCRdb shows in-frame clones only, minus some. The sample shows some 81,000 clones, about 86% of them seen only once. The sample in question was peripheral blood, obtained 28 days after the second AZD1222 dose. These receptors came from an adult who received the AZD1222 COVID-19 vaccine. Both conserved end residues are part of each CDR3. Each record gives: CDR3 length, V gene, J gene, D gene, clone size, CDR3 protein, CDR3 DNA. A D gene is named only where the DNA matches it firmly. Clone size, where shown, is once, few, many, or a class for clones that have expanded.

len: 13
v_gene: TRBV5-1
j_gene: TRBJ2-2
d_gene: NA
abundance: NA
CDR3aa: CASNKGGIGELFF
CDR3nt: TGCGCCAGCAACAAGGGCGGCATCGGGGAGCTGTTTTTT

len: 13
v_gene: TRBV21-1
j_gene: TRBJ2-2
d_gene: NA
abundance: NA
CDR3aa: CASSNHEHRGAVF
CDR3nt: TGTGCCAGCAGCAACCATGAACACCGGGGAGCTGTTTTT

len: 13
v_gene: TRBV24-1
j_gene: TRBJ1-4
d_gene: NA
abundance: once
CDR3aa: CATSEGVNEKLFF
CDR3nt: TGTGCCACCAGTGAGGGGGTTAATGAAAAACTGTTTTTT

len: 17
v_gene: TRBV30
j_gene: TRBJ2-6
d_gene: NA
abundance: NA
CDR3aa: CAWSVLGSHSGANVLTF
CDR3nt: TGTGCCTGGAGTGTACTCGGCAGTCACTCTGGGGCCAACGTCCTGACTTTC

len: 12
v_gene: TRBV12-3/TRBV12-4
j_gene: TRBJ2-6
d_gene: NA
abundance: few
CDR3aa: CASSKGTNVLTF
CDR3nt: TGTGCCAGCAGTAAGGGGACCAACGTCCTGACTTTC

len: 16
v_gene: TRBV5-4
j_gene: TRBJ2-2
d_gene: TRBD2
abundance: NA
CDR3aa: CASSLGLRGGTGELFF
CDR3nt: TGTGCCAGCAGCTTGGGCTTGAGGGGAGGGACCGGGGAGCTGTTTTTT

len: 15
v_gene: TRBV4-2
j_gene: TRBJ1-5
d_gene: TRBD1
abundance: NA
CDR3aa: CASSQVTGLGQPQHF
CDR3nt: TGTGCCAGCAGCCAAGTGACAGGGCTCGGTCAGCCCCAGCATTTT

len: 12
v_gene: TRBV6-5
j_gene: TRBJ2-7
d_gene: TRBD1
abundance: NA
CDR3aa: CAAGDSGYEQYF
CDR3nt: TGTGCGGCAGGGGACAGTGGTTACGAGCAGTACTTC

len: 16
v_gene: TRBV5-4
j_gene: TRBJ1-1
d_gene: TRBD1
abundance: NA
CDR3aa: CASSLGGTPRNTEAFF
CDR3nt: TGTGCCAGCAGCTTAGGGGGCACTCCTCGGAACACTGAAGCTTTCTTT

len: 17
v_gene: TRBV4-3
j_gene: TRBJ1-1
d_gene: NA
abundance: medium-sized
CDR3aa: CASSQDGNGPGKAEAFF
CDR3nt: TGCGCCAGCAGCCAAGATGGGAATGGGCCAGGGAAGGCTGAAGCTTTCTTT

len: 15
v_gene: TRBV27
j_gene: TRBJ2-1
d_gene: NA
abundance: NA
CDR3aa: CASSPRQGRDNEQFF
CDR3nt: TGTGCCAGCAGTCCCCGACAGGGGAGGGACAATGAGCAGTTCTTC